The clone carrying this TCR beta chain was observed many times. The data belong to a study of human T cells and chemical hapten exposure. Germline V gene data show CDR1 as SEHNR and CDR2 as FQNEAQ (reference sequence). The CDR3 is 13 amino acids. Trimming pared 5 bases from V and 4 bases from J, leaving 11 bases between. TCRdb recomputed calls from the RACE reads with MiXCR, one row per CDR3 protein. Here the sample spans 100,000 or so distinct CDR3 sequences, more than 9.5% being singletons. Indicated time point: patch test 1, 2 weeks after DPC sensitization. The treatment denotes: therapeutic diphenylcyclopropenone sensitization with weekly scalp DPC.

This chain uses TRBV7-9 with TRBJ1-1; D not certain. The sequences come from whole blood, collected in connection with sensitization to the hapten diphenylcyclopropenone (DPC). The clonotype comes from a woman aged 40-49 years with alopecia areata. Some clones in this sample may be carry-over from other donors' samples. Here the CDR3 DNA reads TGTGCCAGCAGCCGCAGTACGGGCACTGAAGCTTTCTTT. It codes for CASSRSTGTEAFF. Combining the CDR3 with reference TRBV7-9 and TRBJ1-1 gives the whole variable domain DTGVSQNPRHKITKRGQNVTFRCDPISEHNRLYWYRQTLGQGPEFLTYFQNEAQLEKSRLLSDRFSAERPKGSFSTLEIQRTEQGDSAMYLCASSRSTGTEAFFGQGTRLTVV.